These 26 T cell receptor beta chains came from one sample sequenced in a study of graft-versus-host responses after intestinal transplantation. Sequenced by immunoSEQ multiplex PCR; TCRdb stores in-frame clones only, minus some. The table records tens of thousands of clones, almost 95% of them present only once. These receptors lack a known antigen. Material: unstimulated CD4+ T cells sorted from spleen or lymph node cells, obtained before transplant. The receptors come from a human donor who was the organ donor for an intestinal transplant.

In regard to this clone: Other DNA sequences in the same sample also yield this CDR3. This rearrangement joins TRBV18 to TRBJ1-2; 7 bases line up with TRBD1. The CDR3 runs 16 residues. In germline, CDR1 is KGHSH, CDR2 LQKENI. Trimming removed 1 base from V and 4 bases from J; junction bases left unmatched: 9. The CDR3, as DNA: TGTGCCAGCTCACCACAAGGCCCCGGGACAGTCTATGGCTACACCTTC. Encoded protein: CASSPQGPGTVYGYTF.

The V call is TRBV11-2, the J call TRBJ2-4; no reliable D call. Germline CDR1 reads SGHAT; CDR2 reads FQNNGV. With 4 bases removed from V and 6 bases from J, the gap between germline ends came to 13 bases. The CDR3 has 14 residues. CDR3: CASSSRKSGNIQYF. In nucleotides, the CDR3 is TGTGCCAGCAGCTCCCGTAAGTCGGGAAACATTCAGTACTTC.

This chain joins TRBV11-3 and TRBJ2-3, with D perhaps matching TRBD2 (5 bases). Trimming stripped 2 bases from V and 11 bases from J, with 17 bases between. CDR1 SGHNT and CDR2 YENEEA come from the germline V gene. The CDR3 totals 14 residues. The CDR3 sequence is CASSLSPGVGGQYF. In DNA form, the CDR3 reads TGTGCCAGCAGCTTATCCCCCGGGGTAGGCGGGCAGTATTTT.

The chain employs TRBV25-1 and TRBJ1-4, with a tentative D call TRBD1 (6 bases). V lost 1 base and J 7 bases, leaving 16 bases between the germline ends. Looked up from germline, CDR1 is MGHDK and CDR2 is SYGVNS. There are 16 residues in the CDR3. The CDR3 reads CASSEFLGGAGEKLFF. The CDR3 coding sequence is TGTGCCAGCAGTGAATTTCTCGGGGGCGCCGGTGAAAAACTGTTTTTT.

The V and J genes are TRBV11-2 and TRBJ2-3, with no clear D. There are 15 residues in the CDR3. Deletions cut 9 bases from V and 0 bases from J, with 16 bases between. CDR1 SGHAT and CDR2 FQNNGV come from the germline V gene. CDR3 amino acids: CASAVGVASTDTQYF. As DNA, the CDR3 is TGTGCCAGTGCGGTGGGTGTTGCTAGCACAGATACGCAGTATTTT.

V is TRBV4-2 and J is TRBJ2-1, with 8 nucleotides matching TRBD2. The CDR3 is made up of 19 amino acids. Unmatched junction bases numbered 10, after V lost 0 bases and J lost 0 bases. CDR1 LGHNA and CDR2 YNFKEQ come from the germline V gene. The CDR3 DNA is TGTGCCAGCAGCCAAGATCCCAGTAGCGGGGCTAGCTCCTACAATGAGCAGTTCTTC. Residues: CASSQDPSSGASSYNEQFF.

The table lists this clone with a count of one. The chain uses TRBV11-2 and TRBJ2-5, with D possibly TRBD1 on 6 matching bases. The better agreement between TRBJ2-7 and the DNA end casts doubt on the J call. The CDR3 contains 14 residues. Germline lookup yields CDR1 SGHAT and CDR2 FQNNGV. The CDR3 here is CASSLDRGIYEQYF. The CDR3 DNA reads TGTGCCAGCAGCTTAGATAGGGGGATCTACGAGCAGTACTTC.

The chain couples TRBV6-5 to TRBJ2-3; 7 bases line up with TRBD2. V shed 2 bases and J 3 bases; nucleotides not matched to a gene: 5. This CDR3 has 15 amino acids. Per the germline V gene, CDR1 is MNHEY and CDR2 is SVGAGI. The CDR3 nucleotides are TGTGCCAGCAGTTACCTCGGACTAGGAACAGATACGCAGTATTTT. This translates into CASSYLGLGTDTQYF.

J is TRBJ2-7 and V is TRBV20-1; perhaps TRBD2 as D (6 bases). V dropped 3 bases and J dropped 3 bases, with 6 bases sitting between them. CDR3 length equals 11 residues. In germline, CDR1 is DFQATT, CDR2 SNEGSKA (reference sequence). As DNA, the CDR3 is TGCAGTGCTAGGACTAGCTACGAGCAGTACTTC. It is translated as CSARTSYEQYF.

This chain connects TRBV4-3 to TRBJ2-7; D call uncertain. V was trimmed by 4 bases and J by 3 bases, leaving 16 bases between them. Germline-derived CDR1 and CDR2 are LGHNA and YSLEER. The length of the CDR3 is 15 residues. CDR3 residues: CASSRDSSGVYEQYF. The DNA for the CDR3 is TGCGCCAGCAGCCGAGATAGTTCGGGTGTCTACGAGCAGTACTTC.

The genes are TRBV29-1 and TRBJ1-1, with D perhaps matching TRBD1 (5 bases). Germline V gene data show CDR1 as SQVTM and CDR2 as ANQGSEA. The CDR3 covers 13 residues. Between the trimmed V and J ends, which lost 6 bases and 1 base, there was a span of 12 bases. This chain's CDR3 is CSVRQGRNTEAFF. CDR3 bases: TGCAGCGTCAGGCAGGGACGGAACACTGAAGCTTTCTTT.

Details on this clone: Since the CDR3 does not end with the conserved phenylalanine or tryptophan, this likely comes from a read error. It is unclear where the CDR3 begins or ends on the DNA, so no DNA is shown, and the CDR3 is as TCRdb lists it. J is TRBJ1-5 and V is TRBV6-6; the DNA was not used to check the table's D call, TRBD1. Germline loops: CDR1 MNHNY, CDR2 SVGAGI (reference sequence). The CDR3 totals 13 residues, both ends included. CDR3 amino acids: CASSYNAGEGLSL.

The chain joins TRBV7-6 to TRBJ2-1; D is perhaps TRBD2 (5 bases). There are 15 residues in the CDR3. V shed 2 bases and J shed 9 bases, with 17 bases lying between them. The V gene's germline CDR1 is SGHVS and CDR2 FNYEAQ. The CDR3 protein is CASSLRAGGESEQFF. In DNA form, the CDR3 reads TGTGCCAGCAGCTTACGGGCGGGCGGAGAGAGTGAGCAGTTCTTC.

V is TRBV29-1 and J is TRBJ2-3, with unresolved D. Deletions cut 6 bases from V and 0 bases from J, with 16 bases between. The CDR3 length is 15 residues. The V gene's germline CDR1 is SQVTM and CDR2 ANQGSEA. For the CDR3, the DNA is TGCAGCGTGCTGGGTGTGTTCTCTAGCACAGATACGCAGTATTTT. Translation gives CSVLGVFSSTDTQYF.

The V and J genes are TRBV7-3 and TRBJ1-6; possible D gene TRBD1, 5 bases. Germline V lookup: CDR1 SGHTA, CDR2 FQGTGA. V dropped 4 bases and J dropped 9 bases, with 13 bases sitting between them. The CDR3 sequence is 14 residues long. The CDR3 DNA is TGTGCCAGCAGCTCCGGGGCGCTGGGTTCACCCCTCCACTTT. Translated, it gives CASSSGALGSPLHF.

The chain carries TRBV7-2 and TRBJ2-5, with 8 positions matching TRBD2. The CDR3 runs to 17 residues. Unmatched junction bases numbered 19, after V lost 4 bases and J lost 9 bases. CDR1 SGHTA and CDR2 FQGNSA come from the germline V gene. In nucleotides, the CDR3 is TGTGCCAGCAGCTCCGGGTGGCGGGGGGTTCGTGATGGTGCCCAGTACTTC. This codes for CASSSGWRGVRDGAQYF. Full variable domain (outside the CDR3, taken from reference TRBV7-2 and TRBJ2-5): GAGVSQSPSNKVTEKGKDVELRCDPISGHTALYWYRQSLGQGLEFLIYFQGNSAPDKSGLPSDRFSAERTGGSVSTLTIQRTQQEDSAVYLCASSSGWRGVRDGAQYFGPGTRLLVL.

The chain employs TRBV4-2 and TRBJ2-3, with D unclear. Trimming left V 0 bases short and J 2 bases short, with 12 bases between. Germline assignment: CDR1 LGHNA and CDR2 YNFKEQ. The CDR3 is made up of 16 amino acids. The CDR3 DNA reads as TGTGCCAGCAGCCAAGATCTGGGGTCCCCCACAGATACGCAGTATTTT. This codes for CASSQDLGSPTDTQYF.

J is TRBJ2-5 and V is TRBV5-6; 9 nucleotides line up with TRBD1. Germline V lookup: CDR1 SGHDT, CDR2 YYEEEE. V dropped 4 bases and J dropped 5; count of bases not matched to a gene: 9. The CDR3 contains 15 residues. The DNA for the CDR3 is TGTGCCAGCAGCGTCGGGGACAGGGTAGGGGAGACCCAGTACTTC. Protein product: CASSVGDRVGETQYF.

V usage is TRBV7-6 and J usage is TRBJ2-5, with TRBD2 matching 10 bases. V trimming: 8 bases; J trimming: 1 base; junction bases outside the gene matches: 10. CDR3 size: 16 residues. CDR1 is SGHVS, CDR2 FNYEAQ, per germline. CDR3 nucleotides: TGTGCCAGCGGCCTAAATAGCGGGGGGATCCAAGAGACCCAGTACTTC. Translation: CASGLNSGGIQETQYF. Using reference TRBV7-6 and TRBJ2-5 for the parts outside the CDR3, the full variable domain is GAGVSQSPRYKVTKRGQDVALRCDPISGHVSLYWYRQALGQGPEFLTYFNYEAQQDKSGLPNDRFSAERPEGSISTLTIQRTEQRDSAMYRCASGLNSGGIQETQYFGPGTRLLVL.

The chain uses TRBV4-1 and TRBJ2-3, with TRBD2 matching over 8 bases. The CDR3 consists of 17 residues. Germline V gene sequence: CDR1 MGHRA, CDR2 YSYEKL. V gave up 1 base and J gave up 8 bases; unmatched junction bases: 14. DNA for the CDR3: TGCGCCAGCAGCCAAGTAGGACTAGCATATGTCCGAGGTACGCAGTATTTT. Its translation: CASSQVGLAYVRGTQYF.

This clone was seen only once. This chain uses TRBV7-2 with TRBJ2-1; tentative D call: TRBD1 (5 bases). Trimming took off 3 bases at V and 0 bases at J, with 15 bases between the two ends. Germline CDR1 and CDR2: SGHTA and FQGNSA. The CDR3 sequence is 17 residues long. CDR3 amino acids: CASSFRDSPYSYNEQFF. The CDR3 bases are TGTGCCAGCAGCTTCCGTGACAGCCCCTACTCCTACAATGAGCAGTTCTTC.

The CDR3 DNA reads as TGTGCCAGCTCACCGATCCGGGACAGACAAGAGACCCAGTACTTC. Residues: CASSPIRDRQETQYF. V usage is TRBV18 and J usage is TRBJ2-5; 7 nucleotides align to TRBD1. This CDR3 spans 15 amino acids. Trimming at V came to 3 bases and at J to 2 bases, leaving 6 bases not matched to a gene. Germline assignment: CDR1 KGHSH and CDR2 LQKENI.

Notes on this clone: Relative to the germline gene, one junction end is altered; a read error may explain this. V gene TRBV5-1 combines with J gene TRBJ2-5, with D tentatively TRBD2 (7 bases). Germline CDR1 is SGHRS and CDR2 is YFSETQ. The CDR3 is 17 amino acids. CDR3 nucleotides: TGCGCCAGCAGCTTGGCCGTTGGGGGGGCCCGTCAAGAGGCCCAGTACTTC. It yields the protein CASSLAVGGARQEAQYF.

This clone was counted a single time. The chain links TRBV11-1 to TRBJ2-7; 8 bases align to TRBD2. Germline V CDR1 and CDR2: SGHAT, FQDESV (reference sequence). The CDR3 covers 15 residues. The V segment lost 5 bases and the J segment 2 bases; nucleotides outside the gene matches: 8. The CDR3 here is CASSPMTSAAYEQYF. The CDR3 region has the DNA TGTGCCAGCAGCCCCATGACTAGCGCGGCCTACGAGCAGTACTTC. Supplemented by reference TRBV11-1 and TRBJ2-7, the full variable domain reads EAEVAQSPRYKITEKSQAVAFWCDPISGHATLYWYRQILGQGPELLVQFQDESVVDDSQLPKDRFSAERLKGVDSTLKIQPAELGDSAMYLCASSPMTSAAYEQYFGPGTRLTVT.

V gene TRBV11-2 combines with J gene TRBJ2-3; 10 bases line up with TRBD1. The CDR3 runs 16 residues. V trimming: 6 bases; J trimming: 5 bases; junction bases outside the gene matches: 11. From germline, CDR1 is SGHAT and CDR2 FQNNGV. The CDR3, as DNA: TGTGCCAGCAGAACCGTTCCGGGACAGGGGAAAGATACGCAGTATTTT. Translating it yields CASRTVPGQGKDTQYF. Looking up the rest from reference TRBV11-2 and TRBJ2-3 gives the full variable domain: EAGVAQSPRYKIIEKRQSVAFWCNPISGHATLYWYQQILGQGPKLLIQFQNNGVVDDSQLPKDRFSAERLKGVDSTLKIQPAKLEDSAVYLCASRTVPGQGKDTQYFGPGTRLTVL.

V is TRBV9 and J is TRBJ2-6; D could derive from TRBD1 or TRBD2 (5 bases each). Germline assignment: CDR1 SGDLS and CDR2 YYNGEE. With 0 bases removed from V and 0 bases from J, the gap between germline ends came to 16 bases. The CDR3 runs to 19 residues. The CDR3 spells CASSVGRDLHFSGANVLTF. DNA of the CDR3: TGTGCCAGCAGCGTAGGAAGGGACCTCCACTTCTCTGGGGCCAACGTCCTGACTTTC.